The 9 T cell receptor beta chains below come from one sample, sequenced in a study of shared T cell receptors in the human thymus (dated by TCRdb to the early 2020s). Library prep was done by the immunoSEQ multiplex PCR assay. TCRdb re-hosts the immuneACCESS table, in-frame sequences only. Its copies lack some clones; in the studies checked, an unresolved V gene accounts for under half of them, and the cause for the rest is not known. The sample profile shows about 660,000 clones; about 90% of them were found once. The top ten clonotypes cover approximately 0.0097% of the sample. These data also formed part of another study, on human thymus T cells.

The sequenced sample consisted of thymocytes. Receptors originate from a boy under three years old with a congenital heart defect. Donor details come from another sample of the same person, matched by shared clones.

V gene TRBV11-2 combines with J gene TRBJ2-7, with D possibly matching TRBD1 (5 bases). The CDR3 length is 14 residues. CDR1 is SGHAT, CDR2 FQNNGV, per germline. Trimming took 5 bases from V and 5 from J, leaving 16 bases between them. CDR3 loop: CASSPPKGRDEQYF. The CDR3 nucleotides are TGTGCCAGCAGCCCCCCTAAGGGGCGCGACGAGCAGTACTTC.

The V call is TRBV5-1, the J call TRBJ1-2, with 10 positions matching TRBD1. Trimming took 4 bases from V and 3 from J; bases not matched to a gene: 12. The CDR3 length is 17 residues. Germline CDR1 reads SGHRS; CDR2 reads YFSETQ. CDR3 in DNA: TGCGCCAGCAGCGATCCGACAGGGGGCAACCGGGACTATGGCTACACCTTC. Translating it yields CASSDPTGGNRDYGYTF.

This sequence joins TRBV28 and TRBJ1-6, with TRBD1 matching over 8 bases. With V trimmed by 5 bases and J by 3 bases, 12 bases remained unmatched. The CDR3 extends over 18 amino acids. CDR1 MDHEN and CDR2 SYDVKM come from the germline V gene. Here the CDR3 DNA reads TGTGCCAGCAGTGGATCGGACAGGGAGGGGTTCTATAATTCACCCCTCCACTTT. Amino acid sequence: CASSGSDREGFYNSPLHF.

J is TRBJ1-4 and V is TRBV11-2; D remains unclear. CDR1 SGHAT and CDR2 FQNNGV come from the germline V gene. Trimming shortened V by 8 bases and J by 6 bases, and 16 bases separated the two germline ends. This CDR3 spans 14 amino acids. CDR3: CASALTERDEKLFF. The CDR3 DNA sequence: TGTGCCAGCGCCCTCACCGAACGGGATGAAAAACTGTTTTTT. Variable domain in full (rest from reference TRBV11-2 and TRBJ1-4): EAGVAQSPRYKIIEKRQSVAFWCNPISGHATLYWYQQILGQGPKLLIQFQNNGVVDDSQLPKDRFSAERLKGVDSTLKIQPAKLEDSAVYLCASALTERDEKLFFGSGTQLSVL.

This clone was counted a single time. The chain recombines TRBV4-3 with TRBJ2-1; 7 bases fit TRBD2. Germline V gene data show CDR1 as LGHNA and CDR2 as YSLEER. CDR3 length: 18 residues. Germline trimming cut 0 bases from V and 0 bases from J; bases unmatched to any gene: 8. CDR3 DNA sequence: TGCGCCAGCAGCCAAGACTGGGGAGGGACGAGCTCCTACAATGAGCAGTTCTTC. Its protein is CASSQDWGGTSSYNEQFF.

This chain connects TRBV18 to TRBJ1-1; D call uncertain. The CDR3 runs to 13 residues. V was pared by 3 bases and J by 1 base, with 6 bases between. The germline gives CDR1 KGHSH, CDR2 LQKENI. CDR3 protein: CASSPGANTEAFF. The CDR3 bases are TGTGCCAGCTCACCTGGAGCGAACACTGAAGCTTTCTTT. The full variable domain, with the rest looked up from reference TRBV18 and TRBJ1-1, is NAGVMQNPRHLVRRRGQEARLRCSPMKGHSHVYWYRQLPEEGLKFMVYLQKENIIDESGMPKERFSAEFPKEGPSILRIQQVVRGDSAAYFCASSPGANTEAFFGQGTRLTVV.

The V gene is TRBV5-1, the J gene TRBJ2-7, with 8 bases that match TRBD1. In germline, CDR1 is SGHRS, CDR2 YFSETQ. CDR3 length: 13 amino acids. J gave up 2 bases and V 4 bases, and 2 bases lay outside the gene matches. The CDR3, as DNA: TGCGCCAGCAGCCAGGGGGCGCCCTACGAGCAGTACTTC. Amino acids: CASSQGAPYEQYF.

This chain links TRBV9 with TRBJ1-5; D gene uncertain. The germline V gene encodes CDR1 SGDLS and CDR2 YYNGEE. The V and J ends lost 2 bases and 5 bases respectively, with 20 bases between them. This CDR3 has 17 amino acids. CDR3 protein: CASSVAPLAGSDQPQHF. The DNA of the CDR3 is TGTGCCAGCAGCGTCGCCCCCCTCGCGGGATCGGATCAGCCCCAGCATTTT.

This chain uses TRBV7-2 with TRBJ1-5; D unresolved. Trimming removed 2 bases from V and 3 bases from J, with 8 bases in between. CDR1 and CDR2 (germline): SGHTA, FQGNSA. This CDR3 has 14 residues. CDR3 DNA: TGTGCCAGCAGCTTAATAGAGGCCAATCAGCCCCAGCATTTT. This codes for CASSLIEANQPQHF.